One and the same sample provided the 27 T cell receptor beta chains below, sequenced in a study of patients and donors after allogeneic stem cell transplantation (TCRdb year 2020). The receptor library was made with RT-PCR. The run used a NextSeq 550. Through fastp at Q25 and MiXCR, TCRdb rebuilt clones from the public reads, retaining in-frame beta chains. Rows with a matching CDR3 protein are joined into one entry that keeps the most common DNA and genes. The sample contains more than 55,000 distinct CDR3 sequences, approximately 12% of them found a single time. In total, the top ten clones hold more than 25% of the sample. The sample taken for sequencing was blood, either unsorted or a sorted T cell fraction (not recorded which). All receptors come from a human donor who was either an allogeneic HSCT recipient or a stem cell or donor lymphocyte infusion donor (not recorded which). It is not recorded whose cells these are; they may come from a transplant donor.

The V call is TRBV20-1, the J call TRBJ1-5; 7 positions agree with TRBD1. The junction had 7 bases not matched to a gene; V was cut back by 6 bases and J by 5 bases. Germline lookup yields CDR1 DFQATT and CDR2 SNEGSKA (reference sequence). This CDR3 is 13 amino acids long. Written as DNA, the CDR3 is TGCAGTGCCAGGGGGGTGGGAGATCAGCCCCAGCATTTT. Translating gives CSARGVGDQPQHF.

The chain recombines TRBV13 with TRBJ2-7; D remains ambiguous. Germline V gene lookup returns CDR1 PRHDT and CDR2 FYEKMQ (reference sequence). There are 15 residues in the CDR3. V was cut by 5 bases and J by 0 bases, with 14 bases left in between. The CDR3 spells CASSLSWAYSYEQYF. CDR3 in DNA: TGTGCCAGCAGCCTGAGTTGGGCATACTCCTACGAGCAGTACTTC.

The chain links TRBV5-1 to TRBJ2-1; TRBD2 is a possible D gene (6 bases). CDR1 is SGHRS and CDR2 is YFSETQ in the germline V gene. This CDR3 region has 17 residues. Trimming stripped 1 base from V and 4 bases from J, with 18 bases between. This chain's CDR3 is CASSLIGPGTLYNEQFF. DNA of the CDR3: TGCGCCAGCAGCTTGATTGGTCCCGGGACTCTATACAATGAGCAGTTCTTC.

This clonotype was picked up a small number of times. The CDR3 sequence is CASSMDLYEQYF. The DNA of the CDR3 is TGCGCCAGCAGCATGGACCTCTACGAGCAGTACTTC. V and J are TRBV5-1 and TRBJ2-7; D is uncertain. The CDR3 loop spans 12 amino acids. Germline values: CDR1 SGHRS, CDR2 YFSETQ. V lost 4 bases and J lost 3, with 8 bases in between. Supplemented by reference TRBV5-1 and TRBJ2-7, the full variable domain reads KAGVTQTPRYLIKTRGQQVTLSCSPISGHRSVSWYQQTPGQGLQFLFEYFSETQRNKGNFPGRFSGRQFSNSRSEMNVSTLELGDSALYLCASSMDLYEQYFGPGTRLTVT.

This chain joins TRBV6-9 and TRBJ2-3, with TRBD1 identical over 12 bases. The CDR3 runs to 16 residues. The J segment lost 3 bases and the V segment lost 7 bases, leaving 8 bases of the junction unmatched. Germline CDR1 is MNHGY and CDR2 is SVAAGI. The CDR3 coding sequence is TGTGCCAGCACCCAAGGGGACAGGGGGCTGACAGATACGCAGTATTTT. Amino acids: CASTQGDRGLTDTQYF.

This clonotype was found many times. This chain connects TRBV12-3 or TRBV12-4 to TRBJ1-5; D is uncertain. The length of the CDR3 is 15 residues. The V and J ends lost 1 base and 2 bases respectively, with 9 bases between them. CDR3 nucleotide sequence: TGTGCCAGCAGTTTAGAGGTCCGGGGCAATCAGCCCCAGCATTTT. It translates to CASSLEVRGNQPQHF.

V gene TRBV7-8 combines with J gene TRBJ2-3; TRBD2 matches 9 bases. The V segment lost 5 bases and the J segment 2 bases; nucleotides outside the gene matches: 11. The CDR3 extends over 17 amino acids. Germline V lookup: CDR1 SGHVS, CDR2 FQNEAQ. The CDR3 DNA sequence: TGTGCCAGCAGCCCCCCCGTGAGACTAGCGGTCACAGATACGCAGTATTTT. Its translation is CASSPPVRLAVTDTQYF.

There are many counts of this clonotype. The chain combines TRBV10-3 with TRBJ1-1; no definite D call. This CDR3 is 12 amino acids long. The V and J ends lost 4 bases and 1 base respectively, with 4 bases between them. CDR1 and CDR2 from the germline V gene are ENHRY and SYGVKD. The CDR3 DNA reads TGTGCCATCAGTGTTACGAACACTGAAGCTTTCTTT. The encoded protein is CAISVTNTEAFF.

This clonotype was observed a few times. The V and J genes are TRBV30 and TRBJ2-1; perhaps D is TRBD1 or TRBD2 (6 bases each). CDR1 is GTSNPN, CDR2 SVGIG, per germline (reference sequence). Trimming shortened V by 0 bases and J by 10 bases, and 22 bases separated the two germline ends. The CDR3 has 16 residues. DNA of the CDR3: TGTGCCTGGAGTGTTCGTCGTACCTCGGGGGCGCGGGAGCAGTTCTTC. Translation: CAWSVRRTSGAREQFF. The full variable domain, its missing parts supplied by reference TRBV30 and TRBJ2-1, is SQTIHQWPATLVQPVGSPLSLECTVEGTSNPNLYWYRQAAGRGLQLLFYSVGIGQISSEVPQNLSASRPQDRQFILSSKKLLLSDSGFYLCAWSVRRTSGAREQFFGPGTRLTVL.

The chain has TRBV7-9 and TRBJ2-7; TRBD1 matches at 7 bases. The germline CDR1 and CDR2 sequences are SEHNR and FQNEAQ (reference sequence). This CDR3 region has 16 residues. With V trimmed by 4 bases and J by 6 bases, 15 bases remained unmatched. The CDR3 DNA sequence: TGTGCCAGCAGCTCTAGCCGACAGGGACCTACGAGCGAGCAGTACTTC. This translates into CASSSSRQGPTSEQYF.

Note on this clonotype: This may stem from a read error, because a much larger clone lies one nucleotide away. Lacking the conserved final phenylalanine or tryptophan, this CDR3 likely reflects a read error. The chain uses TRBV5-6 and TRBJ1-1; D is unclear. V was cut by 1 base and J by 3 bases, with 10 bases left in between. Germline V gives CDR1 SGHDT, CDR2 YYEEEE. The CDR3 totals 14 residues. The CDR3 DNA reads TGTGCCAGCAGCTTGATCGGGGTCGACACTGAAGCTTTCTTG. Translating it yields CASSLIGVDTEAFL.

The sample holds a few counts of this clonotype. The chain joins TRBV11-2 to TRBJ1-4; D call uncertain. Trimming pared 5 bases from V and 11 bases from J, leaving 12 bases between. In germline, CDR1 is SGHAT, CDR2 FQNNGV. This CDR3 is 12 amino acids long. The CDR3 here is CASSTNKEKLFF. DNA for the CDR3: TGTGCCAGCAGCACAAACAAGGAGAAACTGTTTTTT. The full variable domain, with the rest looked up from reference TRBV11-2 and TRBJ1-4, is EAGVAQSPRYKIIEKRQSVAFWCNPISGHATLYWYQQILGQGPKLLIQFQNNGVVDDSQLPKDRFSAERLKGVDSTLKIQPAKLEDSAVYLCASSTNKEKLFFGSGTQLSVL.

This clonotype was seen many times. The V gene is TRBV5-1, the J gene TRBJ1-3; TRBD1 is a possible D gene (6 bases). This CDR3 has 14 residues. CDR1 is SGHRS and CDR2 is YFSETQ in the germline V gene. V lost 3 bases and J lost 3, with 10 bases in between. The CDR3 sequence: CASSSGTLGNTIYF. The CDR3, as DNA: TGCGCCAGCAGCTCCGGGACACTTGGAAACACCATATATTTT.

This chain uses TRBV18 with TRBJ1-6; D unresolved. The CDR3 consists of 15 residues. Germline V gives CDR1 KGHSH, CDR2 LQKENI. V lost 3 bases and J lost 6, with 12 bases in between. This chain's CDR3 is CASSPGPETNSPLHF. CDR3 sequence (DNA): TGTGCCAGCTCACCCGGCCCTGAAACTAATTCACCCCTCCACTTT.

This clonotype was observed many times. The chain combines TRBV6-5 with TRBJ1-1; the D is unclear. This CDR3 contains 13 residues. V gave up 2 bases and J gave up 3 bases, with 7 bases separating them. Per the germline V gene, CDR1 is MNHEY and CDR2 is SVGAGI. CDR3 nucleotides: TGTGCCAGCAGTTACGGTTATTACACTGAAGCTTTCTTT. Protein: CASSYGYYTEAFF.

This clonotype was counted many times. The rearrangement links TRBV27 to TRBJ1-1; the D gene is possibly TRBD1 (6 bases). V was trimmed by 8 bases and J by 4 bases, leaving 17 bases between them. Germline-derived CDR1 and CDR2 are MNHEY and SMNVEV (reference sequence). CDR3 length equals 14 residues. DNA for the CDR3: TGTGCCAGCTTAATAAACAGGGATTCCACTGAAGCTTTCTTT. Protein product: CASLINRDSTEAFF.

This chain joins TRBV10-3 and TRBJ2-5; TRBD1 matches at 7 bases. The CDR3 covers 14 residues. The V gene's germline CDR1 is ENHRY and CDR2 SYGVKD. The ends lost 2 bases at V and 3 bases at J; junction bases unmatched: 3. CDR3 DNA: TGTGCCATCAGTGAGGACAGGGCTGAAGAGACCCAGTACTTC. Translating it yields CAISEDRAEETQYF.

The genes are TRBV4-2 and TRBJ2-7, with TRBD1 matching 7 bases. This CDR3 is 14 amino acids long. The germline V gene encodes CDR1 LGHNA and CDR2 YNFKEQ. V gave up 3 bases and J gave up 3 bases; unmatched junction bases: 5. In nucleotides, the CDR3 is TGTGCCAGCAGCCAGAGGACAGGAGACTACGAGCAGTACTTC. Translation: CASSQRTGDYEQYF.

Points on this clonotype: A much more abundant neighbour one base away suggests this may be a read error. This sequence joins TRBV27 and TRBJ1-2; D unclear. The CDR3 contains 14 residues. Trimming pared 3 bases from V and 0 bases from J, leaving 8 bases between. CDR1 and CDR2 from the germline V gene are MNHEY and SMNVEV (reference sequence). As DNA, the CDR3 is TGTGCCAGCAGTTTGCAGGTAGCTAACTATGGCTACACCTTC. Translation: CASSLQVANYGYTF.

This clonotype was seen repeatedly, ten times or more. This chain connects TRBV7-2 to TRBJ1-2; tentatively, D is TRBD1 (5 bases). CDR3 length: 12 residues. Germline values: CDR1 SGHTA, CDR2 FQGNSA. V was shortened by 10 bases and J by 7 bases, with 16 bases between the two germline ends. The CDR3 nucleotides are TGTGCCATTTCGACAGTTTACTTTGGCTACACCTTC. It translates to CAISTVYFGYTF.

V is TRBV27 and J is TRBJ2-1; D not certain. The germline V and J ends were trimmed by 3 bases and 2 bases, with 14 bases remaining between them. CDR1 and CDR2 from the germline V gene are MNHEY and SMNVEV (reference sequence). This CDR3 is 16 amino acids long. The CDR3 reads CASSFGLGFAYNEQFF. Written as DNA, the CDR3 is TGTGCCAGCAGTTTTGGCCTAGGGTTCGCCTACAATGAGCAGTTCTTC.

This clonotype was seen many times. The rearrangement links TRBV12-3 or TRBV12-4 to TRBJ2-1, with D tentatively TRBD2 (7 bases). Trimming took 3 bases from V and 8 from J, leaving 11 bases between them. The CDR3 covers 13 residues. In DNA, the CDR3 is TGTGCCAGCAGTTTGTGGGGGGGCGATGAGCAGTTCTTC. Amino acids: CASSLWGGDEQFF.

Only a few counts were recorded for this clonotype. The rearrangement joins TRBV6-6 to TRBJ2-7; D remains unclear. The CDR3 length is 15 residues. V was shortened by 4 bases and J by 0 bases, with 13 bases between the two germline ends. Germline-derived CDR1 and CDR2 are MNHNY and SVGAGI (reference sequence). The CDR3 coding sequence is TGTGCCAGCAGTTTTGAGGACCCTACCTCCTACGAGCAGTACTTC. It is translated as CASSFEDPTSYEQYF.

This clonotype was seen a handful of times. The J gene is TRBJ2-7, the V gene TRBV7-3; no reliable D call. CDR1 is SGHTA and CDR2 is FQGTGA in the germline V gene. Between the trimmed V and J ends, which lost 4 bases and 5 bases, there was a span of 3 bases. The CDR3 contains 10 residues. Here the CDR3 DNA reads TGTGCCAGCAGCTCGGACGAGCAGTACTTC. This translates into CASSSDEQYF.

This sequence joins TRBV5-1 and TRBJ2-2; TRBD1 aligns across 7 bases. CDR1 is SGHRS and CDR2 is YFSETQ in the germline V gene. V trimming: 4 bases; J trimming: 5 bases; junction bases outside the gene matches: 8. The CDR3 contains 15 residues. As DNA, the CDR3 is TGCGCCAGCAGCCAGACAGGGAGTAGAACCGGGGAGCTGTTTTTT. It codes for CASSQTGSRTGELFF. The entire variable domain, with the rest obtained from reference TRBV5-1 and TRBJ2-2, is as follows: KAGVTQTPRYLIKTRGQQVTLSCSPISGHRSVSWYQQTPGQGLQFLFEYFSETQRNKGNFPGRFSGRQFSNSRSEMNVSTLELGDSALYLCASSQTGSRTGELFFGEGSRLTVL.

This clonotype was counted many times. The rearrangement joins TRBV5-8 to TRBJ1-1; D is unresolved. This CDR3 has 14 amino acids. V was pared by 1 base and J by 1 base, with 8 bases between. Germline CDR1 reads SGHTS; CDR2 reads YDEGEE. CDR3 nucleotides: TGTGCCAGCAGCTTGTTTTGGGGGAACACTGAAGCTTTCTTT. It translates to CASSLFWGNTEAFF.

Ten or more counts support this clonotype. The rearrangement links TRBV6-2 or TRBV6-3 to TRBJ2-4; no clear D. This CDR3 is 15 amino acids long. Germline V gives CDR1 MNHEY, CDR2 SVGEGT. V was clipped by 5 bases and J by 5 bases, with 16 bases between them. The CDR3 DNA sequence: TGTGCCAGCAGTCTCTTAGTCGGTGATGAAAACATTCAGTACTTC. Amino acid sequence: CASSLLVGDENIQYF.